This T cell receptor beta chain appears in the sequencing data of a study of Graves' ophthalmopathy and Graves' hyperthyroidism. About the research overall: Over 18 months of follow-up, stable hyperthyroidism required that no ophthalmopathy appear.

The authors amplified TCR beta CDR3 regions from RNA transcripts. The library came from an HTBI-primed first-round RT-PCR and a second-round multiplex PCR. MiXCR, applied by TCRdb to the multiplex PCR reads, yields one record per CDR3 protein. This sample carries 900,000 to 1,200,000 distinct CDR3 sequences, about 35% of them seen once, and the ten largest clones take approximately 10%. Trimming shortened V by 6 bases and J by 1 base, and 15 bases separated the two germline ends. CDR3 length: 15 residues. Germline assignment: CDR1 ENHRY and CDR2 SYGVKD. This clonotype has at least ten counts. Its antigen is currently unknown. Notes on the study in general: A classifier, a 13-signature model, separated ophthalmopathy from stable hyperthyroidism with around 88% sensitivity and roughly 80% specificity.

The sequence was obtained from an adult man with Graves' hyperthyroidism. The chain couples TRBV10-3 to TRBJ2-5; D remains unclear. Specimen: peripheral blood or thyroid tissue (not recorded which). The CDR3 is CAIRAELAPQETQYF. The CDR3 bases are TGTGCCATCAGAGCCGAGTTGGCACCCCAAGAGACCCAGTACTTC.